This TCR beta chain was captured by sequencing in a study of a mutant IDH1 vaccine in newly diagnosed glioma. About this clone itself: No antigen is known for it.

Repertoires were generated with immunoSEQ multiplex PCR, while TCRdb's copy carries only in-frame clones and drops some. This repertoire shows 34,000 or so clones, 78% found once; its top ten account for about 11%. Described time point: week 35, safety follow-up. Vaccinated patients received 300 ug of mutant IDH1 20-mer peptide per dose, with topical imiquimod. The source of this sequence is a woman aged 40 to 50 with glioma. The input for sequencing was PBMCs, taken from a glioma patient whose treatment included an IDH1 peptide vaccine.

CDR3 in amino acids: CASSRQGFGTEAFF. CDR3 nucleotides: TGCGCCAGCAGCCGTCAGGGGTTTGGCACTGAAGCTTTCTTT. This chain uses TRBV4-3 with TRBJ1-1; D possibly corresponds to TRBD1 (6 bases). CDR1 and CDR2 (germline): LGHNA, YSLEER. The CDR3 runs to 14 residues. The V end was cut by 4 bases, the J end by 4 bases, with 13 bases between.